This note documents a single TCR beta chain sequence. Its antigen is unknown. The data belong to a study of tumor-infiltrating lymphocytes in primary liver carcinoma. Study background: Each participant had primary liver carcinoma, and surgical resection was the treatment. Study-wide findings and caveats: Compared with blood, tumor repertoires held significantly more in their top 250 clones. Samples were bulk unsorted, so CD4+ and CD8+ repertoires were not compared.

The study extracted blood RNA from unsorted whole blood and also extracted germline DNA. The authors collected four milliliters of peripheral blood before surgery. Germline V gene data show CDR1 as MNHNS and CDR2 as SASEGT. This CDR3 region has 14 residues. After removal of 7 bases from V and 4 bases from J, the junction contained 8 bases not matched to a gene. The template, roughly 0.45 ug total RNA, yielded TCR beta cDNA made with a constant-region primer. Employing slightly modified ARM-PCR, three nested multiplex PCR rounds were run, and these gave rise to the TCR beta libraries. The first two PCR rounds used TRBV1-TRBV30 forward primers with a C-beta reverse primer, roughly 10 cycles each. One entry per CDR3 protein results from TCRdb running MiXCR on the multiplex PCR reads. The sample has 250,000 to 350,000 distinct CDR3 sequences, around three fifths seen once.

The source material was peripheral blood. The rearrangement joins TRBV6-1 to TRBJ2-7, with 9 bases identical to TRBD2. The source is a woman in her thirties with primary liver carcinoma and hepatitis B virus infection. CDR3 sequence reads: CASMKVLAGYEQYF. CDR3 sequence (DNA): TGTGCCAGCATGAAGGTCCTAGCGGGATACGAGCAGTACTTC.